The clone carrying this T cell receptor (beta chain) was seen many times. Its matching antigen is unknown. The TCRbeta library incorporated unique molecular identifiers. MiXCR, applied by TCRdb to the PCR reads, yields one record per CDR3 protein. The data contain hundreds of thousands of distinct CDR3 sequences, approximately 15% of them seen just once; the ten biggest clones take up 5%. These data originate in a study of T-cell reconstitution after alpha-beta-depleted transplantation in children. Per the germline V gene, CDR1 is SGHRS and CDR2 is YFSETQ. V shed 3 bases and J 7 bases; nucleotides not matched to a gene: 10. The CDR3 spans 15 residues. The study's findings and limits: Several patients had high TCRbeta diversity at day 60; it came from surviving recipient T cells and thymic progenitors. It was reported that alpha-beta T cells came from several hundred expanded graft clones (about two months after transplant). At one year after transplant, newly produced T cells mostly accounted for T-cell counts and diversity.

The clonotype comes from a male patient aged 5 to 17 who had a stem cell transplant for acute lymphoblastic leukemia, so the T cells may come from the graft donor. The rearrangement uses TRBV5-1 and TRBJ2-1, with TRBD1 identical over 7 bases. The sequencing used PBMCs, mostly from graft donor cells, collected 360 days after TCRalphabeta/CD19-depleted stem cell transplant. In DNA form, the CDR3 reads TGCGCCAGCAGCTGGGAACAGGGGACGAGAAATGAGCAGTTCTTC. Translated, it gives CASSWEQGTRNEQFF. The full variable domain, with the rest looked up from reference TRBV5-1 and TRBJ2-1, is KAGVTQTPRYLIKTRGQQVTLSCSPISGHRSVSWYQQTPGQGLQFLFEYFSETQRNKGNFPGRFSGRQFSNSRSEMNVSTLELGDSALYLCASSWEQGTRNEQFFGPGTRLTVL.